This T cell receptor (beta chain) was sequenced in a study of shared clonotypes between healthy human individuals. Overall study findings and caveats: Between a few donors, naive CD4 clonotypes were shared at a level of around 5.1%. Generally, naive subsets came out with larger estimated richness than memory subsets.

Here immunoSEQ multiplex PCR was the method, and the copy in TCRdb shows in-frame clones only, minus some. Among roughly 2.5 million clones listed, roughly 92% were seen once. This clone is a singleton in its sample. What it binds is unknown. CDR3 length equals 16 residues. Germline V lookup: CDR1 SGHTA, CDR2 FQGNSA. V shed 5 bases and J shed 4 bases, with 20 bases lying between them. The chain joins TRBV7-2 to TRBJ1-2, with a weak D call TRBD1 (5 bases). The sequenced sample was naive CD4+ T cells sorted from blood. Described subset: CD45RA+ positively selected. The sequence was collected from a young man in good health. The CDR3 sequence: CASSAVVGAVSYGYTF. The CDR3 nucleotides read TGTGCCAGCAGCGCTGTAGTAGGGGCGGTTTCCTATGGCTACACCTTC.